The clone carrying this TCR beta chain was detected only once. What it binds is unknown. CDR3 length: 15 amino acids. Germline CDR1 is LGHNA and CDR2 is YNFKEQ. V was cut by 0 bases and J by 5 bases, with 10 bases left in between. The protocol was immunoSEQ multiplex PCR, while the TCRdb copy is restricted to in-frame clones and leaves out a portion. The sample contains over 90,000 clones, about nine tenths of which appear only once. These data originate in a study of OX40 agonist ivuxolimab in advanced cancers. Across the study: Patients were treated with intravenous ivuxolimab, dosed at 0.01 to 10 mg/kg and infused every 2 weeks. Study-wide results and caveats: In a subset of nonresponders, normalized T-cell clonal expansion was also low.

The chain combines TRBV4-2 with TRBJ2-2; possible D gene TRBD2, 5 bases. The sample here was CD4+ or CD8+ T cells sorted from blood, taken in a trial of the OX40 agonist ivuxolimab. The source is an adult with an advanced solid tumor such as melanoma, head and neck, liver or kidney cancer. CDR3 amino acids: CASSQDYLATGELFF. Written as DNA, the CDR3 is TGTGCCAGCAGCCAAGATTACCTAGCAACCGGGGAGCTGTTTTTT.